Below are 25 T cell receptor beta chains sequenced from a single sample in a study of CXCR3-negative and CXCR3-positive naive CD8 T cells. Through 5' RACE with UMI labels, the TRB cDNA libraries were prepared. TCRdb re-called the 5' RACE reads and catalogs CDR3 proteins one per entry, DNA excluded. In total, the table holds roughly 90,000 distinct CDR3 sequences. The sample consisted of naive CXCR3- CD8+ T cells from blood. The subset was: CD45RO-CCR7+CD27+CD95- naive CD8+ T cells lacking CXCR3 (TNR3-). These receptors came from a human donor in good health. Some clones in this sample may be carry-over from other donors' samples.

The rearrangement links TRBV7-9 to TRBJ2-1; absent DNA, TCRdb's TRBD1 call cannot be checked. In germline, CDR1 is SEHNR, CDR2 FQNEAQ (reference sequence). This CDR3 region has 15 residues. The chain's CDR3 is CASSGGPGTNNEQFF.

Here the CDR3 reads CASSFPLGTQYF. V is TRBV27 and J is TRBJ2-3; TCRdb indicates TRBD2, and absent DNA this call remains unverified. Germline CDR1 is MNHEY and CDR2 is SMNVEV (reference sequence). This CDR3 has 12 amino acids.

The chain has TRBV7-9 and TRBJ2-7; the TRBD2 assignment by TCRdb is unverifiable without DNA. The CDR3 extends over 13 amino acids. In germline, CDR1 is SEHNR, CDR2 FQNEAQ (reference sequence). CDR3 loop: CASSPSAYYEQYF.

The V call is TRBV7-9, the J call TRBJ1-1; absent DNA, TCRdb's TRBD1 call cannot be checked. Germline CDR1 is SEHNR and CDR2 is FQNEAQ (reference sequence). The CDR3 runs to 14 residues. CDR3 residues: CASSFGTGNTEAFF.

The chain employs TRBV6-1 and TRBJ2-7. The CDR3 totals 15 residues. The germline V gene encodes CDR1 MNHNS and CDR2 SASEGT. The CDR3 sequence is CASSELAESSYEQYF.

This chain joins TRBV11-2 and TRBJ2-1; TCRdb's D call, TRBD2, is unchecked because there is no DNA. The germline V gene encodes CDR1 SGHAT and CDR2 FQNNGV. This CDR3 has 15 residues. The chain's CDR3 is CASSLDLGLAVEQFF.

The gene calls are TRBV14 and TRBJ1-1; TCRdb gives TRBD1 as the D gene, but with no DNA this cannot be confirmed. The CDR3 contains 15 residues. Germline CDR1 reads SGHDN; CDR2 reads FVKESK. CDR3 residues: CASSPPGQGGTEAFF.

J is TRBJ1-1 and V is TRBV10-1; TCRdb's assignment of TRBD1 cannot be checked, as there is no DNA. Looked up from germline, CDR1 is WNHNN and CDR2 is SYGVQD (reference sequence). There are 13 residues in the CDR3. CDR3 amino acids: CASSSGLGTEAFF.

The chain employs TRBV28 and TRBJ2-7; TCRdb lists TRBD1, though no DNA is available to test this call. The V gene's germline CDR1 is MDHEN and CDR2 SYDVKM. There are 13 residues in the CDR3. The CDR3 protein is CASSPEGVYEQYF.

The chain joins TRBV3-1 to TRBJ2-1. The germline CDR1 and CDR2 sequences are LGHDT and YNNKEL (reference sequence). The CDR3 is 14 amino acids. The CDR3 reads CASSQVIESDEQFF.

The rearrangement uses TRBV12-3 or TRBV12-4 and TRBJ2-7; the TRBD2 assignment by TCRdb is unverifiable without DNA. The CDR3 spans 12 residues. CDR3: CASSPAGLEQYF.

The rearrangement links TRBV15 to TRBJ1-1. There are 15 residues in the CDR3. CDR1 is LNHNV, CDR2 YYDKDF, per germline (reference sequence). The CDR3 loop is CATSRGVGRDTEAFF.

The chain recombines TRBV29-1 with TRBJ2-2. This CDR3 has 13 residues. Germline values: CDR1 SQVTM, CDR2 ANQGSEA. The chain's CDR3 is CSVQNANTGELFF.

This sequence joins TRBV15 and TRBJ2-7; TCRdb designates TRBD1, a call that cannot be tested without DNA. CDR1 is LNHNV, CDR2 YYDKDF, per germline (reference sequence). The length of the CDR3 is 14 residues. CDR3 loop: CATSREQGRDEQYF.

The rearrangement joins TRBV28 to TRBJ1-2; the TCRdb call, TRBD1, lacks DNA for checking. CDR3 size: 13 residues. Germline-derived CDR1 and CDR2 are MDHEN and SYDVKM. This chain's CDR3 is CASSLPGVDGYTF.

The gene calls are TRBV9 and TRBJ2-1; TCRdb's D call of TRBD2 is untestable without DNA. The CDR3 consists of 17 residues. Germline CDR1 and CDR2: SGDLS and YYNGEE. CDR3: CASSDRLAGGSYNEQFF.

CDR3 sequence: CASSLRDRTRETQYF. The chain employs TRBV5-1 and TRBJ2-5; TCRdb reports TRBD1, a call that lacks DNA to check it against. CDR1 and CDR2 from the germline V gene are SGHRS and YFSETQ. CDR3 length: 15 residues.

The chain links TRBV29-1 to TRBJ2-2. The germline V gene has CDR1 SQVTM and CDR2 ANQGSEA. The CDR3 spans 12 residues. The CDR3: CSVEEATGELFF.

V gene TRBV29-1 combines with J gene TRBJ1-1; TCRdb picks TRBD1, but there is no DNA to check that call. The V gene's germline CDR1 is SQVTM and CDR2 ANQGSEA. This CDR3 is 12 amino acids long. This CDR3 is CSGETGGAEAFF.

The chain has TRBV29-1 and TRBJ2-7; the D call of TRBD1 rests on TCRdb alone, since no DNA is present to check it. CDR1 and CDR2 from the germline V gene are SQVTM and ANQGSEA. This CDR3 has 13 amino acids. CDR3 in amino acids: CSVLRQGIHEQYF.

The rearrangement uses TRBV24-1 and TRBJ2-2; absent DNA, TCRdb's TRBD1 call cannot be checked. The CDR3 spans 14 residues. The V gene's germline CDR1 is KGHDR and CDR2 SFDVKD. CDR3 sequence: CATRSNRDTGELFF.

This rearrangement joins TRBV7-8 to TRBJ1-5. The CDR3 contains 16 residues. From germline, CDR1 is SGHVS and CDR2 FQNEAQ. The CDR3 is CASSLGRGQYNQPQHF. The full variable domain, rest sourced from reference TRBV7-8 and TRBJ1-5, is GAGVSQSPRYKVAKRGQDVALRCDPISGHVSLFWYQQALGQGPEFLTYFQNEAQLDKSGLPSDRFFAERPEGSVSTLKIQRTQQEDSAVYLCASSLGRGQYNQPQHFGDGTRLSIL.

This rearrangement joins TRBV19 to TRBJ2-6; the D call of TRBD2 rests on TCRdb alone, since no DNA is present to check it. Germline loops: CDR1 LNHDA, CDR2 SQIVND (reference sequence). This CDR3 spans 14 amino acids. CDR3 protein: CASMEEGGANVLTF.

V is TRBV10-3 and J is TRBJ1-2. Germline assignment: CDR1 ENHRY and CDR2 SYGVKD. The CDR3 is made up of 11 amino acids. CDR3 protein: CAISDSYGYTF.

CDR3: CASSPGVSSYEQYF. V usage is TRBV5-1 and J usage is TRBJ2-7; TCRdb returns TRBD1, unconfirmable since there is no DNA. Germline CDR1 reads SGHRS; CDR2 reads YFSETQ. CDR3 size: 14 residues.